The T cell receptor (beta chain) under discussion was sequenced for a study of glioma-infiltrating T cells after dendritic cell vaccination. Study context: Treatment, given 2003 to 2012, was autologous tumor lysate-pulsed dendritic cell vaccination.

The primer mix had 60 V beta and 13 J beta primers. The table came from immunoSEQ multiplex PCR; TCRdb's copy has only in-frame clones and leaves some out. The data show roughly 100,000 clones, about 90% seen once. As for time point: after dendritic cell vaccination, including at tumor progression/relapse. The material sequenced was blood, taken after dendritic cell vaccination. The TCR comes from a human donor with glioblastoma.

CDR3 sequence (DNA): TGTGCCAGCAGCTACCTACAGGGGGCCGGGGAAAAACTGTTTTTT. Translation gives CASSYLQGAGEKLFF. The chain combines TRBV14 with TRBJ1-4, with TRBD1 matching 9 bases. The germline CDR1 and CDR2 sequences are SGHDN and FVKESK. The CDR3 loop spans 15 amino acids. The J segment lost 8 bases and the V segment lost 5 bases, leaving 9 bases of the junction unmatched.